This T cell receptor beta chain was sequenced for a study of T cells after yellow fever vaccination (dated by TCRdb to the late 2010s). Regarding the complete study: Libraries from fractions with low cell numbers were prepared with the SMART-Seq v4 Ultra Low Input RNA kit. To follow T-cell clones before and after primary and booster YFV17D yellow fever vaccination, bulk TCR alpha and beta repertoires were sequenced over time. Two healthy male donors, one aged 18 to 30 and one aged 30 to 40 years, made up the cohort. Blood was collected at multiple timepoints before and after primary and secondary immunization, and bulk PBMC replicates and cell subsets were isolated.

There are a few counts of this clonotype. This clone's antigen is unknown. Per-base qualities were not stored, and no clone one base away is much larger. Reads for this sample came from an Illumina NovaSeq 6000. TCR cDNA was synthesized by 5'RACE template switching, which introduced a universal primer site and unique molecular identifiers. Priming for cDNA synthesis came from both the TCR alpha and TCR beta constant segments. Libraries were amplified in two PCR steps, with sample barcodes and sequencing adapters added in the second step. Libraries were sequenced on Illumina HiSeq 2500 (2x100 bp) or NovaSeq (2x150 bp). Per the original workflow: MIGEC handled demultiplexing of reads and collapsing into UMI consensus sequences, while MiXCR performed V(D)J alignment. Using edgeR on replicate PBMC samples, clonotypes were called vaccine-responding if FDR was below 0.01 and the log2 fold change was above 5 up to day 15. Bulk clonotypes were assigned CD4 or CD8 identity according to which sequenced CD4 or CD8 repertoire held them at higher abundance. TCRdb reworked the public reads: Q25 trimming with fastp, MiXCR clone assembly, productive beta chains retained. Each CDR3 protein gets just one entry, which takes the most common genes and DNA from the rows behind it. It is TCRdb's table, rather than the study itself, that gives the V and J calls and clone size. This sample is represented by approximately 330,000 distinct CDR3 sequences; around 13% of them were singletons. Clones ranked in the top ten supply about 3% of the sample.

Sequences KGHDR (CDR1) and SFDVKD (CDR2) are obtained from the germline V gene. V loses 5 bases, J loses 6 bases, and the germline ends lie 12 bases apart. From the cysteine up to the phenylalanine, the CDR3 has a length of 13 residues. The sequence is cut down to CDR3 DNA, 39 bases in frame from base 1. Study-level results and caveats: Computational filtering was required because FACS-sorted repertoires could contain abundant contaminating clonotypes from the bulk population. After the booster, most clones that had expanded after primary vaccination were detected again (around 96% of CD4 and around nine tenths of CD8), suggesting broad maintenance of memory. Because the study included only a couple of donors, the extent to which the findings can be generalized is limited. The secondary T-cell response was found to be weaker but faster than the primary response, with a peak reached on day 5 rather than on day 15. A small share of clonotypes was detected in both CD4 and CD8 compartments, with the overlap likely arising from convergent recombination.

What the treatment or condition label conveys for this sample: live attenuated yellow fever vaccine strain. PBMCs were isolated from peripheral blood using a standard Ficoll-Paque protocol. Dynabeads CD4 and CD8 positive selection kits were used to isolate CD4 and CD8 T-cell fractions. TriZol was used to extract RNA from bulk PBMCs, from CD4 and CD8 fractions, and from dextramer-positive and dextramer-negative fractions. The specimen was CD4+ T cells sorted from PBMCs, collected 15 days after the yellow fever booster vaccination. The sequence is built from TRBV24-1 and TRBJ2-5; matching of 5 bases hints at TRBD1 as the D gene. This sequence was found in a man younger than 35 who received the YFV17D yellow fever vaccine. The nucleotide sequence is given as TGTGCCACCAGTGCTGCAGGGTTGAAGACCCAGTACTTC. This gives the protein CATSAAGLKTQYF.